This T cell receptor beta chain was obtained from a study of technical replicates of blood from several donors. Assay: immunoSEQ multiplex PCR; the TCRdb copy retains only in-frame clones and omits some. The data contain 75,000 to 100,000 clones, around 94% of them singletons. The TCR was taken from a human donor in good health. The sequenced sample was T cells isolated from PBMCs.

The CDR3 here is CASSQSQGPGSQPQHF. CDR3 nucleotide sequence: TGTGCCAGCAGCCAGTCACAGGGGCCGGGCAGTCAGCCCCAGCATTTT. The rearrangement links TRBV16 to TRBJ1-5, with 7 bases fitting TRBD1. Germline CDR1 is KGHSY and CDR2 is FQNENV. The CDR3 length is 16 residues. After removal of 3 bases from V and 6 bases from J, the junction contained 11 bases not matched to a gene. The whole variable domain, filled in from reference TRBV16 and TRBJ1-5, reads GEEVAQTPKHLVRGEGQKAKLYCAPIKGHSYVFWYQQVLKNEFKFLISFQNENVFDETGMPKERFSAKCLPNSPCSLEIQATKLEDSAVYFCASSQSQGPGSQPQHFGDGTRLSIL.